This entry features one TCR beta chain sequence. Its antigen is not identified. This sample is drawn from a study of post-analysis software for immune sequencing data. General observations from the study: Compared with controls, patients had more of about 5 TRBV segments, including TRBV5-6, TRBV5-1 and TRBV20-1.

The CDR3 is 13 amino acids. CDR1 and CDR2 (germline): DFQATT, SNEGSKA (reference sequence). The V and J ends lost 3 bases and 2 bases respectively, with 11 bases between them. The library was made from cDNA and included unique molecular identifiers. TCRdb re-called the PCR reads through MiXCR, storing one row per CDR3 protein. This table has about 430,000 distinct CDR3 sequences, 35% to 45% appearing once. The clonotype comes from a girl aged 2 to 10 with multiple sclerosis. The sample was blood. This chain joins TRBV20-1 and TRBJ2-7, with D uncertain. The CDR3 coding sequence is TGCAGTGCTAGGAGCCAGAGCCCCTACGAGCAGTACTTC. This codes for CSARSQSPYEQYF.